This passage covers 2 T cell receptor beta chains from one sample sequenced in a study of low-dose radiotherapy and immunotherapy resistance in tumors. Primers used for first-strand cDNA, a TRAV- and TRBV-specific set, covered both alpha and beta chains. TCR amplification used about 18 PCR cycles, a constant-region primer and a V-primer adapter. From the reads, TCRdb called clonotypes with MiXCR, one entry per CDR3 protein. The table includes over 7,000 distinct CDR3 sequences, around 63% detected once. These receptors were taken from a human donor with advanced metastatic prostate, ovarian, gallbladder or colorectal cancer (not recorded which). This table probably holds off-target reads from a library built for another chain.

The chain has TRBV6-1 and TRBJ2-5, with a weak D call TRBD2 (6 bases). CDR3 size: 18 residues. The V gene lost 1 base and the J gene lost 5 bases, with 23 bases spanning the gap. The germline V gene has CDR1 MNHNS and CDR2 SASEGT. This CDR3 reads CASSEGVVAEPRTETQYF. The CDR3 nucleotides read TGTGCCAGCAGTGAAGGGGTGGTAGCGGAGCCGCGGACGGAGACCCAGTACTTC.

The CDR3 loop is CSVATGVTEAFF. The CDR3 DNA is TGCAGCGTTGCGACAGGGGTCACTGAAGCTTTCTTT. This chain joins TRBV29-1 and TRBJ1-1; 8 bases are shared with TRBD1. The CDR3 covers 12 residues. Trimming at V came to 4 bases and at J to 4 bases, leaving 2 bases not matched to a gene. CDR1 SQVTM and CDR2 ANQGSEA come from the germline V gene.